Presented here are 12 T cell receptor beta chains from one specimen sequenced in a study of T cell responses to AZD1222 COVID-19 vaccine. The protocol was immunoSEQ multiplex PCR, while the TCRdb copy is restricted to in-frame clones and leaves out a portion. The data show around 99,000 clones, around 89% seen once. The material sequenced was peripheral blood, taken on day 0 of AZD1222 vaccination. The receptors were gathered from an adult in good health.

The rearrangement joins TRBV6-1 to TRBJ2-3; 9 bases line up with TRBD2. The CDR3 length is 14 residues. Germline V gives CDR1 MNHNS, CDR2 SASEGT. The V gene end was trimmed by 2 bases and the J gene end by 5 bases; junction bases not matched to a gene: 2. The CDR3 is CASSELAGRDTQYF. The DNA of the CDR3 is TGTGCCAGCAGTGAACTAGCGGGGAGAGATACGCAGTATTTT.

This chain links TRBV19 with TRBJ2-5; D gene uncertain. Germline V gene sequence: CDR1 LNHDA, CDR2 SQIVND (reference sequence). The length of the CDR3 is 14 residues. The V end lost 0 bases, the J end lost 1 base, and 6 bases lay between the germline ends. The CDR3 loop is CASSIDRIQETQYF. DNA for the CDR3: TGTGCCAGTAGTATAGATCGCATCCAAGAGACCCAGTACTTC.

This sequence joins TRBV3-1 (or the pseudogene TRBV3-2) and TRBJ2-7; maybe TRBD1 (5 bases). V was pared by 4 bases and J by 0 bases, with 25 bases between. The CDR3 is 19 amino acids. The V gene's germline CDR1 is LGHDT and CDR2 YNNKEL (reference sequence). CDR3: CASSPRVGRGTGSSYEQYF. The CDR3 DNA reads as TGTGCCAGCAGCCCCAGGGTCGGAAGGGGAACCGGAAGCTCCTACGAGCAGTACTTC.

The chain employs TRBV5-6 and TRBJ2-2; possibly TRBD2 for D (6 bases). This CDR3 has 15 residues. Germline CDR1 reads SGHDT; CDR2 reads YYEEEE. The V end was cut by 1 base, the J end by 1 base, with 8 bases between. Here the CDR3 reads CASSLPGLNTGELFF. CDR3 DNA sequence: TGTGCCAGCAGCTTGCCGGGACTGAACACCGGGGAGCTGTTTTTT.

This sequence joins TRBV7-9 and TRBJ1-5, with D unclear. The germline V and J ends were trimmed by 3 bases and 2 bases, with 2 bases remaining between them. This CDR3 comprises 12 residues. Germline V gene lookup returns CDR1 SEHNR and CDR2 FQNEAQ (reference sequence). The CDR3 is CASSLGNQPQHF. CDR3 nucleotides: TGTGCCAGCAGCTTGGGCAATCAGCCCCAGCATTTT.

V and J are TRBV5-4 and TRBJ2-7; D gene unclear. The CDR3 is 14 amino acids. Germline CDR1 is SGHNT and CDR2 is YYREEE (reference sequence). Deletions cut 4 bases from V and 3 bases from J, with 14 bases between. Written as DNA, the CDR3 is TGTGCCAGCAGCCTGAGCCAGGCCCGCTACGAGCAGTACTTC. This translates into CASSLSQARYEQYF.

This sequence joins TRBV30 and TRBJ2-1; no clear D. V dropped 0 bases and J dropped 7 bases, with 19 bases sitting between them. Germline loops: CDR1 GTSNPN, CDR2 SVGIG (reference sequence). The CDR3 length is 16 residues. The CDR3 DNA is TGTGCCTGGAGTGTATCTAAGGTTGGGTACGTTAATGAGCAGTTCTTC. It yields the protein CAWSVSKVGYVNEQFF.

The chain couples TRBV7-2 to TRBJ1-5; tentative D call: TRBD1 (5 bases). Trimming took off 0 bases at V and 7 bases at J, with 25 bases between the two ends. Looked up from germline, CDR1 is SGHTA and CDR2 is FQGNSA. This CDR3 contains 19 residues. CDR3 DNA: TGTGCCAGCAGCTTAGCGTCAACAGTATGGGGGGAGAGGAAGCAGCCCCAGCATTTT. Its translation is CASSLASTVWGERKQPQHF.

The chain joins TRBV18 to TRBJ2-5; D gene uncertain. CDR1 and CDR2 from the germline V gene are KGHSH and LQKENI. V was shortened by 2 bases and J by 2 bases, with 6 bases between the two germline ends. The CDR3 loop spans 13 amino acids. The CDR3 region has the DNA TGTGCCAGCTCACCAGGGATTCAAGAGACCCAGTACTTC. Residues: CASSPGIQETQYF.

The chain employs TRBV5-4 and TRBJ2-3; either TRBD1 or TRBD2 may supply D (5 bases each). Trimming left V 4 bases short and J 4 bases short, with 13 bases between. The CDR3 spans 14 residues. Per the germline V gene, CDR1 is SGHNT and CDR2 is YYREEE (reference sequence). The CDR3 sequence is CASSIQGVADTQYF. The CDR3 coding sequence is TGTGCCAGCAGCATCCAGGGAGTCGCAGATACGCAGTATTTT.

The chain is built from TRBV5-1 and TRBJ2-1, with no clear D. This CDR3 spans 15 amino acids. V was shortened by 4 bases and J by 0 bases, with 11 bases between the two germline ends. Germline CDR1 and CDR2: SGHRS and YFSETQ. The CDR3 region is CASSPVGPSYNEQFF. CDR3 DNA: TGCGCCAGCAGCCCCGTGGGCCCCTCCTACAATGAGCAGTTCTTC.

V is TRBV28 and J is TRBJ1-3; 9 nucleotides align to TRBD1. Germline loops: CDR1 MDHEN, CDR2 SYDVKM. V was clipped by 4 bases and J by 1 base; unmatched bases: 5. This CDR3 is 16 amino acids long. For the CDR3, the DNA is TGTGCCAGCAGTTCAAGCGGACAGGGGTCTGGAAACACCATATATTTT. This encodes CASSSSGQGSGNTIYF.